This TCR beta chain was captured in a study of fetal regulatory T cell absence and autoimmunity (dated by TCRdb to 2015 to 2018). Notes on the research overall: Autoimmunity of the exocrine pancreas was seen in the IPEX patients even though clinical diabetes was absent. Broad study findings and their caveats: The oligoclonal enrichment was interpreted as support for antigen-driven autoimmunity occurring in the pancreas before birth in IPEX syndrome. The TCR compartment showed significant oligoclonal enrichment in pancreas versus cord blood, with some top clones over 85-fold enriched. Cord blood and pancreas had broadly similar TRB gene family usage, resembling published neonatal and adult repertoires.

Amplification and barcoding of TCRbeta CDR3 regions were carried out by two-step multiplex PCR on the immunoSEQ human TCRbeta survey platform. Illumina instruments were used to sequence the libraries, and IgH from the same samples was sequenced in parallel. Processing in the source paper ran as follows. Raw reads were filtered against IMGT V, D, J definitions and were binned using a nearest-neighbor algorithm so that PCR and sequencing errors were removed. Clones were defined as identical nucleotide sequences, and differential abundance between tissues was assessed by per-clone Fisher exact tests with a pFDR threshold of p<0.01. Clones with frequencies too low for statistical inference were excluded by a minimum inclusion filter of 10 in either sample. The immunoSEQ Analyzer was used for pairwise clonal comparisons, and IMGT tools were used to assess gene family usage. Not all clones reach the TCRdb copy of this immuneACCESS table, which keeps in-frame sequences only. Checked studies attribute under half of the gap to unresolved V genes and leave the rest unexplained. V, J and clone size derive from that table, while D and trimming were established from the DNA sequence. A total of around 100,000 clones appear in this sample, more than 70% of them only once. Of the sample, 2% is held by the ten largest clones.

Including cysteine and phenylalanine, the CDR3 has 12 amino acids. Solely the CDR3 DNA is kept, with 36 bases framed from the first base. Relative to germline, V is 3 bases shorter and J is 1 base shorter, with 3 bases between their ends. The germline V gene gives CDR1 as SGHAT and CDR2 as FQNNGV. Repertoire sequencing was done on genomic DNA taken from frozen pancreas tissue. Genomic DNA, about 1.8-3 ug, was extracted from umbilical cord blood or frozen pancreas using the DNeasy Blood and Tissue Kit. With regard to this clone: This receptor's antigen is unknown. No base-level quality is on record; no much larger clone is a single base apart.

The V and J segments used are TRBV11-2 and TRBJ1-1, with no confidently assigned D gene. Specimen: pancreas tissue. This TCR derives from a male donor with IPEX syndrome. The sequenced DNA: TGTGCCAGCAGCTTCAGGAACACTGAAGCTTTCTTT. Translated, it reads CASSFRNTEAFF.